The 7 T cell receptor beta chains presented below share a single source sample, sequenced in a study of T cell changes during pregnancy in multiple sclerosis. Generated by immunoSEQ multiplex PCR, the TCRdb table keeps only in-frame clones and is missing some. Among 90,000 or so clones, approximately 89% were seen once, and the ten largest hold around 2%. The material sequenced was peripheral blood, taken in the first trimester of pregnancy. The receptors stem from a female donor in good health, enrolled as a control in a pregnancy study.

CDR3 sequence (DNA): TGTGCCAGCAGCTTAGAGGGCGGGGGCGGCCTATGGGAGCAGTACTTC. It encodes CASSLEGGGGLWEQYF. The chain joins TRBV7-9 to TRBJ2-7; D may be TRBD2 (7 bases). V gave up 1 base and J gave up 7 bases, with 20 bases separating them. CDR3 length equals 16 residues. The germline CDR1 and CDR2 sequences are SEHNR and FQNEAQ (reference sequence).

The V gene is TRBV18, the J gene TRBJ1-6, with TRBD1 as a possible D gene (5 bases). The CDR3 runs to 16 residues. The germline V gene has CDR1 KGHSH and CDR2 LQKENI. V was clipped by 3 bases and J by 8 bases, with 17 bases between them. Here the CDR3 reads CASSPRLLQGDSPLHF. CDR3 DNA sequence: TGTGCCAGCTCACCGCGACTTCTACAAGGGGATTCACCCCTCCACTTT.

V usage is TRBV7-9 and J usage is TRBJ2-7; 10 nucleotides line up with TRBD1. The CDR3 is made up of 15 amino acids. V lost 6 bases to trimming and J lost 4 bases; unmatched junction nucleotides: 9. CDR1 and CDR2 from the germline V gene are SEHNR and FQNEAQ (reference sequence). The CDR3 coding sequence is TGTGCCAGCAGACGGGACAGGGGACCCCTTTACGAGCAGTACTTC. Protein sequence: CASRRDRGPLYEQYF. Full variable domain (missing parts from reference TRBV7-9 and TRBJ2-7): DTGVSQNPRHKITKRGQNVTFRCDPISEHNRLYWYRQTLGQGPEFLTYFQNEAQLEKSRLLSDRFSAERPKGSFSTLEIQRTEQGDSAMYLCASRRDRGPLYEQYFGPGTRLTVT.

This chain links TRBV5-5 with TRBJ2-1; 7 positions match TRBD1. Germline V gene data show CDR1 as SGHKS and CDR2 as YYEKEE (reference sequence). With V trimmed by 2 bases and J by 12 bases, 5 bases remained unmatched. This CDR3 region has 12 residues. This chain's CDR3 is CASSLNTGAQFF. CDR3 DNA: TGTGCCAGCAGCTTAAATACAGGGGCGCAGTTCTTC.

The chain employs TRBV7-2 and TRBJ1-5, with TRBD1 matching over 7 bases. Looked up from germline, CDR1 is SGHTA and CDR2 is FQGNSA. Trimming at V came to 5 bases and at J to 5 bases, leaving 9 bases not matched to a gene. The CDR3 is made up of 15 amino acids. The CDR3 DNA is TGTGCCAGCAGCCCGAGGGACAGCGGATATCAGCCCCAGCATTTT. This translates into CASSPRDSGYQPQHF.

This clone was recorded once. The chain couples TRBV2 to TRBJ2-5; D is unresolved. The V gene lost 3 bases and the J gene lost 5 bases, with 10 bases spanning the gap. This CDR3 is built from 13 residues. Per germline, CDR1 SNHLY and CDR2 FYNNEI. CDR3: CASSEVAGETQYF. The CDR3 coding sequence is TGTGCCAGCAGTGAGGTGGCCGGGGAGACCCAGTACTTC. The whole variable domain, filled in from reference TRBV2 and TRBJ2-5, reads EPEVTQTPSHQVTQMGQEVILRCVPISNHLYFYWYRQILGQKVEFLVSFYNNEISEKSEIFDDQFSVERPDGSNFTLKIRSTKLEDSAMYFCASSEVAGETQYFGPGTRLLVL.

About this clone itself: The sample carries other DNA sequences with the same CDR3. The chain combines TRBV27 with TRBJ2-7, with 8 bases aligning to TRBD1. V gave up 3 bases and J gave up 2 bases; unmatched junction bases: 3. The CDR3 length is 14 residues. Germline V lookup: CDR1 MNHEY, CDR2 SMNVEV (reference sequence). CDR3 sequence reads: CASSLSRGPYEQYF. CDR3 bases: TGTGCCAGCAGTTTGAGCAGGGGGCCCTACGAGCAGTACTTC.